The rows below give T cell receptor beta chains drawn from one sample of a study of cytomegalovirus exposure and HLA in healthy donors. The assay was immunoSEQ multiplex PCR, and TCRdb's table has in-frame clones only and misses some. Altogether about 110,000 clones are present, 88% being singletons, with the ten largest covering 1.4% to 1.5%. The sequenced sample consisted of PBMCs. These receptors originate from a woman in her 30s in good health and CMV-seropositive. Each CDR3 is given with its conserved first and last residue. The D gene is left open where the match is weak. Rows give clone size only sometimes, using once, few, many, or a class for an expanded clone.

length: 16
D: TRBD1
V: TRBV4-1
J: TRBJ1-1
size: NA
CDR3: CASSQRQGGRDTEAFF
DNA: TGCGCCAGCAGCCAAAGACAGGGGGGCAGGGACACTGAAGCTTTCTTT

length: 13
D: NA
V: TRBV7-9
J: TRBJ1-1
size: NA
CDR3: CASSEQGNTEAFF
DNA: TGTGCCAGCAGTGAACAGGGGAACACTGAAGCTTTCTTT

length: 15
D: NA
V: TRBV6-5
J: TRBJ1-6
size: NA
CDR3: CASSYSGTGNSPLHF
DNA: TGTGCCAGCAGTTACAGTGGTACAGGGAATTCACCCCTCCACTTT

length: 16
D: NA
V: TRBV9
J: TRBJ2-1
size: once
CDR3: CASSPRGRTQGNEQFF
DNA: TGTGCCAGCAGCCCCAGAGGTAGAACTCAAGGCAATGAGCAGTTCTTC

length: 13
D: NA
V: TRBV4-3
J: TRBJ2-2
size: NA
CDR3: CASSQVPSGELFF
DNA: TGCGCCAGCAGCCAAGTCCCGTCCGGGGAGCTGTTTTTT

length: 14
D: NA
V: TRBV18
J: TRBJ1-3
size: NA
CDR3: CASSPPARGNTIYF
DNA: TGTGCCAGCTCACCACCGGCAAGAGGCAACACCATATATTTT

length: 13
D: NA
V: TRBV10-3
J: TRBJ2-1
size: NA
CDR3: CAIKEGRMDEQFF
DNA: TGTGCCATCAAAGAAGGGAGGATGGATGAGCAGTTCTTC

length: 12
D: NA
V: TRBV7-2
J: TRBJ2-7
size: NA
CDR3: CASSRTRYEQYF
DNA: TGTGCCAGCAGCCGCACTCGCTACGAGCAGTACTTC

length: 15
D: NA
V: TRBV13
J: TRBJ2-3
size: NA
CDR3: CASSSGLPGADTQYF
DNA: TGTGCCAGCAGCTCGGGACTCCCCGGCGCAGATACGCAGTATTTT

length: 20
D: NA
V: TRBV6-4
J: TRBJ1-4
size: NA
CDR3: CASSDSFGGNALIINEKLFF
DNA: TGTGCCAGCAGTGACTCTTTTGGGGGCAACGCCCTTATCATTAATGAAAAACTGTTTTTT

length: 17
D: TRBD2
V: TRBV9
J: TRBJ2-7
size: NA
CDR3: CASSAYGTSVAYYEQYF
DNA: TGTGCCAGCAGCGCGTACGGGACTAGCGTCGCCTACTACGAGCAGTACTTC

length: 15
D: TRBD2
V: TRBV5-5
J: TRBJ2-1
size: NA
CDR3: CASSLLAGGYNEQFF
DNA: TGTGCCAGCAGCTTACTAGCGGGAGGCTACAATGAGCAGTTCTTC

length: 15
D: TRBD2
V: TRBV28
J: TRBJ2-1
size: NA
CDR3: CATNFLRAGGGEQFF
DNA: TGTGCCACCAACTTCCTCCGAGCGGGAGGCGGTGAGCAGTTCTTC

length: 14
D: TRBD1
V: TRBV30
J: TRBJ2-3
size: NA
CDR3: CAWSGGGDTDTQYF
DNA: TGTGCCTGGAGTGGAGGGGGCGACACAGATACGCAGTATTTT

length: 13
D: NA
V: TRBV13
J: TRBJ2-1
size: NA
CDR3: CASSPLMSREQFF
DNA: TGTGCCAGCAGCCCTCTTATGTCACGGGAGCAGTTCTTC

length: 17
D: TRBD2
V: TRBV7-9
J: TRBJ2-1
size: NA
CDR3: CASSLALAGGQYNEQFF
DNA: TGTGCCAGCAGCTTAGCCTTAGCGGGAGGGCAGTACAATGAGCAGTTCTTC

length: 15
D: TRBD2
V: TRBV27
J: TRBJ2-1
size: NA
CDR3: CASSFKGLLYNEQFF
DNA: TGTGCCAGCAGTTTCAAGGGACTACTATACAATGAGCAGTTCTTC

length: 13
D: NA
V: TRBV28
J: TRBJ1-2
size: NA
CDR3: CASSFRAGYGYTF
DNA: TGTGCCAGCAGTTTCCGGGCGGGCTATGGCTACACCTTC

length: 16
D: TRBD2
V: TRBV27
J: TRBJ2-1
size: NA
CDR3: CASSRPLAGGYNEQFF
DNA: TGTGCCAGCAGTAGACCCCTAGCGGGAGGCTACAATGAGCAGTTCTTC

length: 13
D: TRBD1
V: TRBV4-2
J: TRBJ2-7
size: NA
CDR3: CASSPRTGYEQYF
DNA: TGTGCCAGCAGCCCTCGGACAGGCTACGAGCAGTACTTC

length: 14
D: TRBD1
V: TRBV10-3
J: TRBJ2-3
size: NA
CDR3: CAISWDRGTDTQYF
DNA: TGTGCCATCAGTTGGGACAGGGGCACAGATACGCAGTATTTT

length: 15
D: TRBD1
V: TRBV10-3
J: TRBJ2-1
size: NA
CDR3: CAIRDTGVRVNEQFF
DNA: TGTGCCATCAGAGATACAGGGGTCAGGGTCAATGAGCAGTTCTTC

length: 17
D: NA
V: TRBV21-1
J: TRBJ1-6
size: NA
CDR3: CASSKVPRQGNDSPLHF
DNA: TGTGCCAGCAGCAAAGTTCCCCGACAGGGAAATGATTCACCCCTCCACTTT

length: 16
D: TRBD2
V: TRBV2
J: TRBJ2-1
size: NA
CDR3: CASSGLAGGPSNEQFF
DNA: TGTGCCAGCAGTGGACTAGCGGGGGGGCCCTCAAATGAGCAGTTCTTC

length: 10
D: NA
V: TRBV20-1
J: TRBJ1-1
size: NA
CDR3: CSARVPGAFF
DNA: TGCAGTGCTAGGGTTCCGGGTGCTTTCTTT

length: 11
D: NA
V: TRBV20-1
J: TRBJ1-1
size: NA
CDR3: CSARDRGEAFF
DNA: TGCAGTGCTAGAGATCGGGGAGAAGCTTTCTTT

length: 19
D: TRBD1
V: TRBV2
J: TRBJ2-7
size: NA
CDR3: CASSFNHPGTVTSSYEQYF
DNA: TGTGCCAGCAGTTTCAACCACCCCGGGACAGTGACCAGCTCCTACGAGCAGTACTTC

length: 12
D: TRBD2
V: TRBV6-5
J: TRBJ2-7
size: few
CDR3: CASSPSGYEQYF
DNA: TGTGCCAGCAGCCCTAGCGGATACGAGCAGTACTTC

length: 12
D: NA
V: TRBV19
J: TRBJ1-1
size: NA
CDR3: CATRRKNTEAFF
DNA: TGTGCCACCCGGAGGAAGAACACTGAAGCTTTCTTT

length: 15
D: NA
V: TRBV4-1
J: TRBJ2-7
size: NA
CDR3: CASSQDGRLGNEQYF
DNA: TGCGCCAGCAGCCAAGACGGTAGGCTCGGGAACGAGCAGTACTTC

length: 13
D: NA
V: TRBV18
J: TRBJ2-5
size: NA
CDR3: CASSPPGQETQYF
DNA: TGTGCCAGCTCACCCCCGGGTCAAGAGACCCAGTACTTC

length: 13
D: TRBD1
V: TRBV30
J: TRBJ2-7
size: NA
CDR3: CAWSRDRLYEQYF
DNA: TGTGCCTGGAGTCGGGACAGGCTCTACGAGCAGTACTTC

length: 13
D: NA
V: TRBV9
J: TRBJ2-1
size: NA
CDR3: CASSGGLFNEQFF
DNA: TGTGCCAGCAGCGGGGGGCTGTTCAATGAGCAGTTCTTC

length: 13
D: NA
V: TRBV30
J: TRBJ2-3
size: NA
CDR3: CAWSGYSTDTQYF
DNA: TGTGCCTGGAGTGGCTATTCCACAGATACGCAGTATTTT

length: 16
D: NA
V: TRBV6-6
J: TRBJ1-5
size: few
CDR3: CASSYSQGSSNQPQHF
DNA: TGTGCCAGCAGTTACTCCCAGGGTTCTAGCAATCAGCCCCAGCATTTT

length: 15
D: NA
V: TRBV5-6
J: TRBJ2-5
size: NA
CDR3: CASSLVASSWETQYF
DNA: TGTGCCAGCAGCTTGGTGGCCTCGTCGTGGGAGACCCAGTACTTC

length: 13
D: NA
V: TRBV30
J: TRBJ2-1
size: NA
CDR3: CAGVQDYYREQFF
DNA: TGTGCTGGGGTGCAGGACTATTATCGGGAGCAGTTCTTC

length: 13
D: NA
V: TRBV5-1
J: TRBJ2-7
size: NA
CDR3: CASSLIGSHEQYF
DNA: TGCGCCAGCAGCTTGATTGGGAGTCACGAGCAGTACTTC

length: 15
D: TRBD1
V: TRBV5-5
J: TRBJ2-7
size: once
CDR3: CASSWTGDWDYEQYF
DNA: TGTGCCAGCAGCTGGACAGGGGATTGGGACTACGAGCAGTACTTC

length: 15
D: TRBD2
V: TRBV7-2
J: TRBJ2-1
size: NA
CDR3: CASSRLAGGNNEQFF
DNA: TGTGCCAGCAGCAGACTAGCGGGGGGTAACAATGAGCAGTTCTTC

length: 17
D: TRBD2
V: TRBV5-1
J: TRBJ2-1
size: NA
CDR3: CASSLSGLAGGGNEQFF
DNA: TGCGCCAGCAGCTTGTCAGGACTAGCGGGAGGGGGTAATGAGCAGTTCTTC

length: 16
D: NA
V: TRBV15
J: TRBJ2-6
size: NA
CDR3: CATSGSGGSGANVLTF
DNA: TGTGCCACCAGCGGTTCCGGAGGCTCTGGGGCCAACGTCCTGACTTTC

length: 13
D: NA
V: TRBV11-2
J: TRBJ1-2
size: few
CDR3: CASSLQRGYGYTF
DNA: TGTGCCAGCAGCTTACAAAGAGGGTATGGCTACACCTTC

length: 13
D: NA
V: TRBV5-1
J: TRBJ1-4
size: NA
CDR3: CASSWLTNEKLFF
DNA: TGCGCCAGCAGCTGGCTGACTAATGAAAAACTGTTTTTT

length: 15
D: TRBD2
V: TRBV28
J: TRBJ2-7
size: NA
CDR3: CASSSPGTSLHEQYF
DNA: TGTGCCAGCAGTTCCCCGGGGACTAGTCTCCACGAGCAGTACTTC

length: 15
D: TRBD1
V: TRBV6-5
J: TRBJ2-7
size: NA
CDR3: CASSSYSQGGYEQYF
DNA: TGTGCCAGCAGTTCCTATTCACAGGGGGGCTACGAGCAGTACTTC

length: 13
D: TRBD1
V: TRBV15
J: TRBJ2-7
size: NA
CDR3: CATSRPGGNEQYF
DNA: TGTGCCACCAGCAGACCAGGGGGCAACGAGCAGTACTTC